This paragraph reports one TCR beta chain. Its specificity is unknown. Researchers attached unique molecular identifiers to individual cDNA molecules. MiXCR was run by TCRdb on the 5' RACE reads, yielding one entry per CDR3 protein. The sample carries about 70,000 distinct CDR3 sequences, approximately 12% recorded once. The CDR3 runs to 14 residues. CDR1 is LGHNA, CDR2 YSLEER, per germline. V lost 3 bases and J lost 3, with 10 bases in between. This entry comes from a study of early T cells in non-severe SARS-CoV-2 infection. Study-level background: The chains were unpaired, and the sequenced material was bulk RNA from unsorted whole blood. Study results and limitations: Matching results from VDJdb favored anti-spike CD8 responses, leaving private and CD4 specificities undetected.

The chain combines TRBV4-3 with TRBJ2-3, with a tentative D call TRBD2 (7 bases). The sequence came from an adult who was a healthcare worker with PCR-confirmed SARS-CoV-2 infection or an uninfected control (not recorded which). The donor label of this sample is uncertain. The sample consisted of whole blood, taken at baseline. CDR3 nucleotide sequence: TGCGCCAGCAGCCAGGGGGGGCGGACAGATACGCAGTATTTT. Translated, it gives CASSQGGRTDTQYF.